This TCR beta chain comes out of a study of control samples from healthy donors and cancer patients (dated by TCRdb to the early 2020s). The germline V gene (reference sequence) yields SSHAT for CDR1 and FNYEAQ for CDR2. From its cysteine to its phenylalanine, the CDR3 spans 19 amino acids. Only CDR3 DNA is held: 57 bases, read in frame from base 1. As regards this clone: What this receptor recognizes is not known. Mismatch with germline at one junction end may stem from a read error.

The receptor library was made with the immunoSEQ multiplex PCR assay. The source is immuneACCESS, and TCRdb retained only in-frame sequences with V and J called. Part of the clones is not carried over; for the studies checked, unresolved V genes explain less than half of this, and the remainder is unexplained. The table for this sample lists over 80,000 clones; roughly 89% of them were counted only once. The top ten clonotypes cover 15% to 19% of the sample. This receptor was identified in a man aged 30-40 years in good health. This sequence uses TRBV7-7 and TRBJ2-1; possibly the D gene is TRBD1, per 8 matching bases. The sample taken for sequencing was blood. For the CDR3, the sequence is CASSPYPKTGERGYNEQFF. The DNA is TGTGCTAGCAGCCCATATCCAAAGACAGGGGAGCGGGGCTACAATGAGCAGTTCTTC.